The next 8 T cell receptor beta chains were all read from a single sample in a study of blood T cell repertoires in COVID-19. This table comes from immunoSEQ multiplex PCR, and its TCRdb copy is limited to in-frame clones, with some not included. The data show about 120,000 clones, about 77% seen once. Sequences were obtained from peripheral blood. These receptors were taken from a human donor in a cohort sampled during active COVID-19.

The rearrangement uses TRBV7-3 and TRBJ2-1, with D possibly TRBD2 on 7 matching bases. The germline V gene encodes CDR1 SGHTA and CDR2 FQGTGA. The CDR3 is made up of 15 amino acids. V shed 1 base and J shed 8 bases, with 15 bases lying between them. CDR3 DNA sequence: TGTGCCAGCAGCTTAATGTCGGGGGGCCTCCATGAGCAGTTCTTC. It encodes CASSLMSGGLHEQFF.

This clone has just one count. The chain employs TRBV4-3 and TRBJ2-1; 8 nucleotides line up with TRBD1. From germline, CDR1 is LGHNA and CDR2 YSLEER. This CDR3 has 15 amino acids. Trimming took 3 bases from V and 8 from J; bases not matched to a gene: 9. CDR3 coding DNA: TGCGCCAGCAGCCAGGGACAGGATCTGTGGGATGAGCAGTTCTTC. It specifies CASSQGQDLWDEQFF.

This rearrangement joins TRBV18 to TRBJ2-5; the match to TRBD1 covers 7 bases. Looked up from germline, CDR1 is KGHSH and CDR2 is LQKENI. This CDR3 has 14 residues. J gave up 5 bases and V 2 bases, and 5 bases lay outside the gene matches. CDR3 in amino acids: CASSPETGRETQYF. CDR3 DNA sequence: TGTGCCAGCTCACCAGAGACAGGGCGGGAGACCCAGTACTTC.

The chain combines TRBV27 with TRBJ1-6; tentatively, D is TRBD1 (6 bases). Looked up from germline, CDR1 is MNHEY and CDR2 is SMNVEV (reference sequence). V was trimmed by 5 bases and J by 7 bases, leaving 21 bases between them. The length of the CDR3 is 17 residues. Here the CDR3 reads CASSPTLGQRINSPLHF. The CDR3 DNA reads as TGTGCCAGCAGTCCGACCTTGGGACAACGGATAAATTCACCCCTCCACTTT.

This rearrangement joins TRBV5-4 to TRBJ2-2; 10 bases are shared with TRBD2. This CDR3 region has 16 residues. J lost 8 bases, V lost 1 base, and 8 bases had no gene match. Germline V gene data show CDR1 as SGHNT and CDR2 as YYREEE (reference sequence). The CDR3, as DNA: TGTGCCAGCAGCTTGCCCCTAGCGGGAGTCGGAGGGGAGCTGTTTTTT. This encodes CASSLPLAGVGGELFF.

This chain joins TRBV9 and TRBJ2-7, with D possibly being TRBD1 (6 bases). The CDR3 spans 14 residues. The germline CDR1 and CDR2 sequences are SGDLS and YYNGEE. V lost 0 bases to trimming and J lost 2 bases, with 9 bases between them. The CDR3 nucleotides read TGTGCCAGCAGCGTAGCGGGACAAACCTACGAGCAGTACTTC. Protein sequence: CASSVAGQTYEQYF.

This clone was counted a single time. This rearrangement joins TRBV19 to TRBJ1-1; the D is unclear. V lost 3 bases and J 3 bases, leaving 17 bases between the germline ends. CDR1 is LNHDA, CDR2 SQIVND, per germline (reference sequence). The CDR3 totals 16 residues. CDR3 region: CASSILSRGADTEAFF. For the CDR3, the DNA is TGTGCCAGTAGTATTCTTTCCCGGGGAGCGGACACTGAAGCTTTCTTT.

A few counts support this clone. In DNA form, the CDR3 reads TGTGCCAGCAGTTTCGGGGGGGGCGGCGGGGAGCTGTTTTTT. It encodes CASSFGGGGGELFF. This chain joins TRBV27 and TRBJ2-2; 8 bases are shared with TRBD2. This CDR3 is 14 amino acids long. Trimming at V came to 3 bases and at J to 7 bases, leaving 4 bases not matched to a gene. Germline CDR1 and CDR2: MNHEY and SMNVEV (reference sequence).